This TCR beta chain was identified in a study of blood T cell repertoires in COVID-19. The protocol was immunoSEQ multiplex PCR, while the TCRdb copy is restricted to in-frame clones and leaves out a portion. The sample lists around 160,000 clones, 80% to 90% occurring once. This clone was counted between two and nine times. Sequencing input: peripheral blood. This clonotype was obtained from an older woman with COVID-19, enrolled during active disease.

The CDR3 sequence: CASSTPGQGNTEAFF. The CDR3, as DNA: TGTGCCAGCAGCACTCCGGGACAGGGGAACACTGAAGCTTTCTTT. The chain combines TRBV6-5 with TRBJ1-1; 9 positions agree with TRBD1. CDR1 MNHEY and CDR2 SVGAGI come from the germline V gene. The J segment lost 1 base and the V segment lost 6 bases, leaving 6 bases of the junction unmatched. The CDR3 has 15 residues.